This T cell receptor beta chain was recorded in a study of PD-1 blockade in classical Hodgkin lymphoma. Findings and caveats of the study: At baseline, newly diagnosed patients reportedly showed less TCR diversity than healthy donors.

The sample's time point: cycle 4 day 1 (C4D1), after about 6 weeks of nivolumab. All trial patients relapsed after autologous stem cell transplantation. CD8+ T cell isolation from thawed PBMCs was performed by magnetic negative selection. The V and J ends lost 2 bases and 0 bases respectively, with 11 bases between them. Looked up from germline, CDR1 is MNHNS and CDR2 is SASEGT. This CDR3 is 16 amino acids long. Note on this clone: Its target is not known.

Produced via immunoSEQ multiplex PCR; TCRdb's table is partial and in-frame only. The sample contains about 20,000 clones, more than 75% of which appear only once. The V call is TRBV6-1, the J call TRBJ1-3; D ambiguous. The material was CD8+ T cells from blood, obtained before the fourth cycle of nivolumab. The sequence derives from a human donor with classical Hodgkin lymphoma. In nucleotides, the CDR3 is TGTGCCAGCAGTGAACCTGCCAGGTTCTCTGGAAACACCATATATTTT. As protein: CASSEPARFSGNTIYF.